This TCR beta chain was sequenced during a study of cytomegalovirus exposure and HLA in healthy donors. The PCR had 60 Vbeta and 13 Jbeta primers. The method was immunoSEQ multiplex PCR; TCRdb's version includes in-frame clones alone and lacks a portion of them. The top ten clones hold roughly 1.3% of a sample with roughly 200,000 clones, over 70% of them seen once. The V gene end was trimmed by 5 bases and the J gene end by 3 bases; junction bases not matched to a gene: 9. This CDR3 is built from 15 residues. Germline V gene lookup returns CDR1 MDHEN and CDR2 SYDVKM. This sequence was found in a young man in good health and CMV-seronegative. Sequenced material: PBMCs. The chain employs TRBV28 and TRBJ2-7; 8 bases align to TRBD1. The CDR3 DNA sequence: TGTGCCAGCAGTGACAGGGGACCGGGTATCTACGAGCAGTACTTC. It specifies CASSDRGPGIYEQYF.